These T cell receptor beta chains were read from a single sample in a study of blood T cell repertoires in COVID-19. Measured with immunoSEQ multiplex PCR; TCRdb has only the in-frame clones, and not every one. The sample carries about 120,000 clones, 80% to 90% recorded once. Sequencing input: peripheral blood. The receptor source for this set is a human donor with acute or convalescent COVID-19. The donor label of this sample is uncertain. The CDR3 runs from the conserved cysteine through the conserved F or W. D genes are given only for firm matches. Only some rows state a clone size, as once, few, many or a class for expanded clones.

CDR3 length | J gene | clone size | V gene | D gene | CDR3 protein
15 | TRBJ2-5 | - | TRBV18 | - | CASSPRLTSQETQYF
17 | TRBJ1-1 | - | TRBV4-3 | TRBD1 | CASSLEAGTGLVTEAFF
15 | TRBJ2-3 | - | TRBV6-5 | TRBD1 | CASSPQQGGTDTQYF
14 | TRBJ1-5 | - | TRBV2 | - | CASSPRVGNQPQHF
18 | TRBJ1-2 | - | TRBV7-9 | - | CASSLLAATKGRGYGYTF
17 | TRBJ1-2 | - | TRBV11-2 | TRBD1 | CASSLNPRTGTGDGYTF
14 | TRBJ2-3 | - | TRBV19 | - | CASSIGQGTDTQYF
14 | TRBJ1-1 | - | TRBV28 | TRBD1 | CASSQTGGSTEAFF
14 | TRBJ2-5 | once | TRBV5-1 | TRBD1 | CASSVQGDQETQYF
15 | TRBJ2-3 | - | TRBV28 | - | CASSLEDGLTDTQYF
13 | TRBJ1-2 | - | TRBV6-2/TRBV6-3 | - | CASSYRRNYGYTF
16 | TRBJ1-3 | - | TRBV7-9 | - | CASSAAQGETGNTIYF
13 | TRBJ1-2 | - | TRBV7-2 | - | CASSSGTSYGYTF
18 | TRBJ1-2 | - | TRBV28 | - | CASSFLVFRQGINYGYTF
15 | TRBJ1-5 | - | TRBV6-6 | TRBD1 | CASSPGQGSNQPQHF
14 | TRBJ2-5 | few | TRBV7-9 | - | CASSKDTSQETQYF
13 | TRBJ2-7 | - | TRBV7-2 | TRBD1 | CASNTGAAYEQYF